The 32 T cell receptor beta chains below come from one sample, sequenced in a study of T cell changes during pregnancy in multiple sclerosis. Generated by immunoSEQ multiplex PCR, the TCRdb table keeps only in-frame clones and is missing some. Among about 70,000 clones listed, 94% were seen once. Here the sequenced sample was peripheral blood, taken in the third trimester of pregnancy. The source of these receptors is a female donor with multiple sclerosis, enrolled in a pregnancy study.

V usage is TRBV7-6 and J usage is TRBJ2-7, with D perhaps TRBD1 (6 bases). V lost 5 bases and J 5 bases, leaving 16 bases between the germline ends. Germline lookup yields CDR1 SGHVS and CDR2 FNYEAQ. The CDR3 loop spans 14 amino acids. CDR3 protein: CASSPRGQFDEQYF. The CDR3 DNA follows: TGTGCCAGCAGCCCCAGGGGACAATTTGACGAGCAGTACTTC.

The V and J genes are TRBV7-3 and TRBJ2-7; D unclear. Germline V gene lookup returns CDR1 SGHTA and CDR2 FQGTGA. Between the trimmed V and J ends, which lost 4 bases and 0 bases, there was a span of 7 bases. This CDR3 has 13 residues. DNA for the CDR3: TGTGCCAGCAGCTCCCGGAGCTCCTACGAGCAGTACTTC. Translated: CASSSRSSYEQYF.

This clone was found once. The chain recombines TRBV19 with TRBJ2-3, with 11 bases fitting TRBD2. Germline assignment: CDR1 LNHDA and CDR2 SQIVND (reference sequence). With V trimmed by 5 bases and J by 1 base, 2 bases remained unmatched. This CDR3 comprises 15 residues. In DNA form, the CDR3 reads TGTGCCAGTAGTTTACTAGCGGGGGGCACAGATACGCAGTATTTT. Protein: CASSLLAGGTDTQYF.

V is TRBV5-6 and J is TRBJ1-4, with D possibly being TRBD1 (5 bases). CDR1 is SGHDT and CDR2 is YYEEEE in the germline V gene. Trimming cost V 0 bases and J 4 bases, with 10 bases left between them. The CDR3 has 15 amino acids. The CDR3 DNA reads as TGTGCCAGCAGCTTGGGGGGGAGGAATAATGAAAAACTGTTTTTT. It codes for CASSLGGRNNEKLFF.

This chain joins TRBV7-6 and TRBJ1-3; 7 bases fit TRBD1. This CDR3 has 14 amino acids. Germline V gene lookup returns CDR1 SGHVS and CDR2 FNYEAQ. V lost 5 bases to trimming and J lost 2 bases; unmatched junction nucleotides: 3. This CDR3 is CASSPQGAGNTIYF. The CDR3 DNA reads TGTGCCAGCAGCCCTCAGGGGGCTGGAAACACCATATATTTT.

In its sample, this clone was seen once. The genes are TRBV7-2 and TRBJ2-2; 7 bases are shared with TRBD2. Germline assignment: CDR1 SGHTA and CDR2 FQGNSA. With V trimmed by 5 bases and J by 0 bases, 9 bases remained unmatched. This CDR3 contains 17 residues. Written as DNA, the CDR3 is TGTGCCAGCAGCATTGGGCGGGGGTTCGCGAACACCGGGGAGCTGTTTTTT. Encoded protein: CASSIGRGFANTGELFF.

V and J are TRBV9 and TRBJ2-7; TRBD1 agrees at 8 bases. This CDR3 is 16 amino acids long. The J segment lost 4 bases and the V segment lost 4 bases, leaving 13 bases of the junction unmatched. The germline gives CDR1 SGDLS, CDR2 YYNGEE. The CDR3 DNA reads TGTGCCAGCAGCATTGACGCCGGGACAGGCGTTTACGAGCAGTACTTC. It codes for CASSIDAGTGVYEQYF.

The V gene is TRBV5-8, the J gene TRBJ1-2; perhaps TRBD1 as D (5 bases). CDR1 and CDR2 (germline): SGHTS, YDEGEE. The CDR3 spans 17 residues. V was trimmed by 6 bases and J by 5 bases, leaving 26 bases between them. Here the CDR3 reads CASITLRTTGGAYGYTF. The DNA of the CDR3 is TGTGCCAGCATTACTCTGCGGACTACCGGGGGTGCTTATGGCTACACCTTC.

The rearrangement joins TRBV6-5 to TRBJ1-2; 8 positions agree with TRBD1. The germline V gene encodes CDR1 MNHEY and CDR2 SVGAGI. V shed 5 bases and J 6 bases; nucleotides not matched to a gene: 5. This CDR3 is 13 amino acids long. CDR3 sequence: CASSTRQGNGYTF. The CDR3 DNA is TGTGCCAGCAGTACGCGACAGGGGAATGGCTACACCTTC.

The rearrangement uses TRBV11-2 and TRBJ1-4, with a possible D match to TRBD1 (5 bases). The CDR3 runs 16 residues. Trimming stripped 4 bases from V and 4 bases from J, with 16 bases between. In germline, CDR1 is SGHAT, CDR2 FQNNGV. CDR3 amino acids: CASSSLPGKGNEKLFF. The CDR3 DNA is TGTGCCAGCAGCTCCCTCCCAGGGAAGGGTAATGAAAAACTGTTTTTT.

The chain recombines TRBV27 with TRBJ2-4; D call uncertain. Trimming cost V 4 bases and J 0 bases, with 22 bases left between them. The CDR3 runs 19 residues. Per germline, CDR1 MNHEY and CDR2 SMNVEV (reference sequence). The DNA of the CDR3 is TGTGCCAGCAGTTCCATTATCGACCTCCGGAGTCTAGCCAAAAACATTCAGTACTTC. Translation gives CASSSIIDLRSLAKNIQYF.

V usage is TRBV13 and J usage is TRBJ2-2, with D possibly matching TRBD2 (6 bases). Germline loops: CDR1 PRHDT, CDR2 FYEKMQ (reference sequence). Deletions cut 5 bases from V and 0 bases from J, with 10 bases between. The CDR3 spans 15 residues. The CDR3 region has the DNA TGTGCCAGCAGCACGGGACTCTCGAACACCGGGGAGCTGTTTTTT. Translation: CASSTGLSNTGELFF. Supplemented by reference TRBV13 and TRBJ2-2, the full variable domain reads AAGVIQSPRHLIKEKRETATLKCYPIPRHDTVYWYQQGPGQDPQFLISFYEKMQSDKGSIPDRFSAQQFSDYHSELNMSSLELGDSALYFCASSTGLSNTGELFFGEGSRLTVL.

The chain couples TRBV27 to TRBJ2-5, with 7 bases identical to TRBD2. CDR3 length: 15 amino acids. Germline lookup yields CDR1 MNHEY and CDR2 SMNVEV (reference sequence). V lost 5 bases and J lost 5; bases outside the gene matches: 11. The CDR3 DNA reads TGTGCCAGCAGTCTCTCCCGACTAGCCGTGGAGACCCAGTACTTC. It is translated as CASSLSRLAVETQYF.

The chain is built from TRBV7-2 and TRBJ2-3; 7 bases are shared with TRBD1. The V gene end was trimmed by 5 bases and the J gene end by 1 base; junction bases not matched to a gene: 12. CDR1 and CDR2 (germline): SGHTA, FQGNSA. CDR3 length: 17 amino acids. The CDR3 loop is CASSRTGTQGGTDTQYF. The CDR3 bases are TGTGCCAGCAGCCGAACCGGGACCCAGGGGGGCACAGATACGCAGTATTTT.

This clone is classed as medium-sized. The rearrangement uses TRBV6-4 and TRBJ2-1, with TRBD2 matching over 10 bases. CDR1 MRHNA and CDR2 SNTAGT come from the germline V gene. V shed 2 bases, J shed 6 bases, and the junction held 4 bases outside the gene matches. The CDR3 spans 15 residues. CDR3 sequence reads: CASSDSGGASNEQFF. The CDR3 DNA reads as TGTGCCAGCAGTGACAGCGGGGGGGCAAGCAATGAGCAGTTCTTC.

Only one count was recorded for this clone. The chain joins TRBV10-3 to TRBJ1-5; D ambiguous. The CDR3 has 18 amino acids. Germline V lookup: CDR1 ENHRY, CDR2 SYGVKD. V was trimmed by 1 base and J by 6 bases, leaving 22 bases between them. The CDR3 loop is CAISEFTFLGGNGQPQHF. The CDR3 nucleotides are TGTGCCATCAGTGAGTTCACCTTCCTTGGCGGGAATGGTCAGCCCCAGCATTTT.

The chain has TRBV6-5 and TRBJ1-2; 11 nucleotides line up with TRBD1. Trimming at V came to 11 bases and at J to 4 bases, leaving 12 bases not matched to a gene. The CDR3 is made up of 15 amino acids. Germline V gene lookup returns CDR1 MNHEY and CDR2 SVGAGI. The CDR3 DNA sequence: TGTGCCTCCCGGACAGGGGGCGTTAAAGGCTATGGCTACACCTTC. Translated: CASRTGGVKGYGYTF.

The chain is built from TRBV7-2 and TRBJ2-5, with 11 bases matching TRBD2. This CDR3 is built from 16 residues. CDR1 is SGHTA and CDR2 is FQGNSA in the germline V gene. Trimming at V came to 1 base and at J to 5 bases, leaving 6 bases not matched to a gene. Written as DNA, the CDR3 is TGTGCCAGCAGCTTAGGGGTCGGACTAGCGGGCGAGACCCAGTACTTC. As protein: CASSLGVGLAGETQYF.

On this clone itself: This sample also contains other DNA sequences that code for the same CDR3. The J gene is TRBJ2-3, the V gene TRBV27; D remains ambiguous. Trimming removed 3 bases from V and 3 bases from J, with 10 bases in between. In germline, CDR1 is MNHEY, CDR2 SMNVEV (reference sequence). This CDR3 is built from 14 residues. In DNA form, the CDR3 reads TGTGCCAGCAGTTTGCTAGGTAGTACAGATACGCAGTATTTT. Amino acid sequence: CASSLLGSTDTQYF.

The chain couples TRBV9 to TRBJ2-3; no clear D gene. Deletions cut 0 bases from V and 4 bases from J, with 12 bases between. Germline V CDR1 and CDR2: SGDLS, YYNGEE. The length of the CDR3 is 15 residues. CDR3 protein: CASSVVGHFADTQYF. The CDR3 DNA reads TGTGCCAGCAGCGTAGTCGGTCATTTCGCAGATACGCAGTATTTT.

This sequence joins TRBV29-1 and TRBJ2-3, with 8 nucleotides matching TRBD2. Germline-derived CDR1 and CDR2 are SQVTM and ANQGSEA. This CDR3 has 14 residues. V shed 8 bases, J shed 5 bases, and the junction held 12 bases outside the gene matches. The CDR3 reads CSYSVGLGGDTQYF. CDR3 sequence (DNA): TGCAGCTACTCGGTGGGACTAGGAGGAGATACGCAGTATTTT.

The chain combines TRBV4-2 with TRBJ1-6, with no clear D. The ends were cut back, 0 bases at V and 7 bases at J, with 13 bases in the middle. The CDR3 contains 16 residues. CDR1 LGHNA and CDR2 YNFKEQ come from the germline V gene. For the CDR3, the DNA is TGTGCCAGCAGCCAAGAACCGGGATTAAGAAATTCACCCCTCCACTTT. Protein product: CASSQEPGLRNSPLHF.

The genes are TRBV7-9 and TRBJ1-2; D is unclear. The CDR3 has 13 amino acids. V was trimmed by 2 bases and J by 6 bases, leaving 10 bases between them. Germline V gene data show CDR1 as SEHNR and CDR2 as FQNEAQ (reference sequence). CDR3 bases: TGTGCCAGCAGCTTACCGGGGAGGAATGGCTACACCTTC. Its translation is CASSLPGRNGYTF.

This chain uses TRBV5-1 with TRBJ1-2; no firm D call. The CDR3 covers 14 residues. Trimming took off 3 bases at V and 4 bases at J, with 13 bases between the two ends. Germline assignment: CDR1 SGHRS and CDR2 YFSETQ. The CDR3 nucleotides are TGCGCCAGCAGCTCCCTAGGCAGTAGCTATGGCTACACCTTC. This encodes CASSSLGSSYGYTF. Using reference TRBV5-1 and TRBJ1-2 for the parts outside the CDR3, the full variable domain is KAGVTQTPRYLIKTRGQQVTLSCSPISGHRSVSWYQQTPGQGLQFLFEYFSETQRNKGNFPGRFSGRQFSNSRSEMNVSTLELGDSALYLCASSSLGSSYGYTFGSGTRLTVV.

The chain employs TRBV6-6 and TRBJ1-3; 8 nucleotides match TRBD1. Germline CDR1 reads MNHNY; CDR2 reads SVGAGI (reference sequence). V lost 5 bases and J lost 3; bases outside the gene matches: 6. This CDR3 region has 15 residues. The CDR3 is CASSPRGLVGNTIYF. The CDR3 DNA sequence: TGTGCCAGCAGTCCCAGGGGGCTCGTTGGAAACACCATATATTTT.

The V gene is TRBV11-2, the J gene TRBJ1-2, with 8 bases aligning to TRBD1. Germline V CDR1 and CDR2: SGHAT, FQNNGV. J gave up 2 bases and V 1 base, and 0 bases lay outside the gene matches. The CDR3 runs 14 residues. The DNA of the CDR3 is TGTGCCAGCAGCTTAGGACAGGGGAACTATGGCTACACCTTC. Protein sequence: CASSLGQGNYGYTF.

The V and J genes are TRBV5-1 and TRBJ1-1; D unresolved. This CDR3 contains 15 residues. Germline assignment: CDR1 SGHRS and CDR2 YFSETQ. Trimming cost V 0 bases and J 2 bases, with 11 bases left between them. CDR3 loop: CASSLVGGPNTEAFF. The CDR3 coding sequence is TGCGCCAGCAGCTTGGTTGGAGGGCCCAACACTGAAGCTTTCTTT.

This clone occurred once. The chain uses TRBV18 and TRBJ1-1, with D possibly matching TRBD1 (6 bases). Germline-derived CDR1 and CDR2 are KGHSH and LQKENI. Trimming stripped 3 bases from V and 4 bases from J, with 9 bases between. CDR3 size: 13 residues. The CDR3 spells CASSPSQGTEAFF. CDR3 sequence (DNA): TGTGCCAGCTCACCCTCACAGGGCACTGAAGCTTTCTTT.

The V and J genes are TRBV27 and TRBJ2-7, with TRBD1 as a possible D gene (5 bases). CDR3 length equals 14 residues. The ends were cut back, 5 bases at V and 2 bases at J, with 13 bases in the middle. The germline gives CDR1 MNHEY, CDR2 SMNVEV (reference sequence). The CDR3 loop reads CASSLGPETYEQYF. CDR3 DNA: TGTGCCAGCAGTCTGGGGCCGGAAACCTACGAGCAGTACTTC.

The chain carries TRBV30 and TRBJ1-1; TRBD1 is a possible D gene (6 bases). The CDR3 loop spans 14 amino acids. CDR1 is GTSNPN, CDR2 SVGIG, per germline (reference sequence). V was cut by 1 base and J by 4 bases, with 13 bases left in between. The CDR3 DNA reads TGTGCCTGGAGTGGACTACAGGGTCTCACTGAAGCTTTCTTT. This gives the protein CAWSGLQGLTEAFF. The full variable domain, its missing parts supplied by reference TRBV30 and TRBJ1-1, is SQTIHQWPATLVQPVGSPLSLECTVEGTSNPNLYWYRQAAGRGLQLLFYSVGIGQISSEVPQNLSASRPQDRQFILSSKKLLLSDSGFYLCAWSGLQGLTEAFFGQGTRLTVV.

The genes are TRBV7-7 and TRBJ2-7; 8 bases agree with TRBD1. V was clipped by 2 bases and J by 4 bases; unmatched bases: 7. From germline, CDR1 is SSHAT and CDR2 FNYEAQ (reference sequence). The CDR3 is 15 amino acids. Written as DNA, the CDR3 is TGTGCCAGCAGCTTACAGACAGGGGAAAGTTACGAGCAGTACTTC. Translation gives CASSLQTGESYEQYF.

V is TRBV5-4 and J is TRBJ2-5, with a weak D call TRBD2 (6 bases). The CDR3 is 15 residues long. Germline V CDR1 and CDR2: SGHNT, YYREEE (reference sequence). Trimming took 1 base from V and 1 from J, leaving 11 bases between them. Here the CDR3 DNA reads TGTGCCAGCAGCTTGTCCGTCGGGGGCCAAGAGACCCAGTACTTC. It specifies CASSLSVGGQETQYF. The full variable domain, in which reference TRBV5-4 and TRBJ2-5 provide the parts outside the CDR3, is ETGVTQSPTHLIKTRGQQVTLRCSSQSGHNTVSWYQQALGQGPQFIFQYYREEENGRGNFPPRFSGLQFPNYSSELNVNALELDDSALYLCASSLSVGGQETQYFGPGTRLLVL.